This entry lists 21 T cell receptor beta chains sequenced from one sample in a study of T cell repertoires and Cas9 in healthy adults (dated by TCRdb to between 2018 and 2020). To prepare the library, the immunoSEQ multiplex PCR assay was applied. TCRdb stores this immuneACCESS table with in-frame sequences only. Part of the clones is absent; in the studies checked, under half of the shortfall reflects unresolved V genes, and no reason is known for the rest. Present in this sample are 20,000 to 25,000 clones, 90% of which were seen just once. The ten largest clonotypes hold approximately 0.7% of the sample. The sample taken for sequencing was CD4+ effector T cells (CD127+, CD25-, CD137-, CD154-) from PBMCs; culture status not recorded. These receptor sequences come from a human donor in good health.

In regard to this clone: Other DNA sequences from this sample encode an identical CDR3 as well. The genes are TRBV10-3 and TRBJ1-1; D uncertain. The CDR3 loop spans 12 amino acids. Germline V gene data show CDR1 as ENHRY and CDR2 as SYGVKD. Trimming stripped 3 bases from V and 6 bases from J, with 8 bases between. CDR3 residues: CAISDGMAEAFF. The DNA of the CDR3 is TGTGCCATCAGTGATGGGATGGCTGAAGCTTTCTTT.

This rearrangement joins TRBV27 to TRBJ1-5; D may be TRBD1 (5 bases). The CDR3 spans 14 residues. Germline assignment: CDR1 MNHEY and CDR2 SMNVEV (reference sequence). Deletions cut 6 bases from V and 5 bases from J, with 14 bases between. The CDR3: CASSRSGTDQPQHF. CDR3 bases: TGTGCCAGCAGCCGATCAGGGACCGATCAGCCCCAGCATTTT.

The rearrangement links TRBV6-6 to TRBJ1-3, with no clear D. This CDR3 spans 14 amino acids. Deletions cut 0 bases from V and 4 bases from J, with 7 bases between. In germline, CDR1 is MNHNY, CDR2 SVGAGI (reference sequence). The CDR3 nucleotides are TGTGCCAGCAGTTACTCGCTCGTCGGAAACACCATATATTTT. Protein product: CASSYSLVGNTIYF.

The CDR3: CASSYTPDNNQPQHF. In nucleotides, the CDR3 is TGTGCCAGCAGTTACACCCCGGATAACAATCAGCCCCAGCATTTT. The chain employs TRBV6-5 and TRBJ1-5, with D uncertain. The CDR3 has 15 residues. CDR1 and CDR2 from the germline V gene are MNHEY and SVGAGI. V was trimmed by 2 bases and J by 3 bases, leaving 11 bases between them.

A single count supports this clone. This chain uses TRBV29-1 with TRBJ2-3; no clear D. Germline V CDR1 and CDR2: SQVTM, ANQGSEA. The length of the CDR3 is 13 residues. The V gene lost 4 bases and the J gene lost 0 bases, with 8 bases spanning the gap. The DNA of the CDR3 is TGCAGCGTTGTGGTTCAGAGCACAGATACGCAGTATTTT. This translates into CSVVVQSTDTQYF.

The chain carries TRBV2 and TRBJ1-4; tentatively, D is TRBD1 (5 bases). The germline CDR1 and CDR2 sequences are SNHLY and FYNNEI. The germline V and J ends were trimmed by 6 bases and 0 bases, with 11 bases remaining between them. This CDR3 has 15 residues. CDR3 protein: CASRRETATNEKLFF. As DNA, the CDR3 is TGTGCCAGCAGGAGGGAGACAGCAACTAATGAAAAACTGTTTTTT.

This sequence joins TRBV6-1 and TRBJ2-7, with D possibly matching TRBD2 (6 bases). The length of the CDR3 is 15 residues. V lost 0 bases and J lost 7, with 16 bases in between. Looked up from germline, CDR1 is MNHNS and CDR2 is SASEGT. CDR3 sequence reads: CASSEALWNGGEQYF. The CDR3, as DNA: TGTGCCAGCAGTGAAGCGCTTTGGAACGGGGGAGAGCAGTACTTC.

As DNA, the CDR3 is TGTGCCTGGAGTGTCGCTTTTAGCACAGATACGCAGTATTTT. The encoded protein is CAWSVAFSTDTQYF. The chain couples TRBV30 to TRBJ2-3, with unresolved D. V lost 0 bases and J 0 bases, leaving 7 bases between the germline ends. CDR1 and CDR2 from the germline V gene are GTSNPN and SVGIG (reference sequence). The CDR3 runs to 14 residues.

This clone occurred a few times. This chain links TRBV12-5 with TRBJ2-5, with TRBD2 identical over 8 bases. The CDR3 is 14 residues long. V gave up 4 bases and J gave up 2 bases; unmatched junction bases: 3. Per germline, CDR1 LGHNT and CDR2 FRNRAP. The CDR3 is CASGSGGVQETQYF. The CDR3 bases are TGTGCTAGTGGTTCCGGGGGGGTTCAAGAGACCCAGTACTTC. The whole variable domain, filled in from reference TRBV12-5 and TRBJ2-5, reads DARVTQTPRHKVTEMGQEVTMRCQPILGHNTVFWYRQTMMQGLELLAYFRNRAPLDDSGMPKDRFSAEMPDATLATLKIQPSEPRDSAVYFCASGSGGVQETQYFGPGTRLLVL.

The chain joins TRBV19 to TRBJ2-3; 13 bases agree with TRBD2. Germline V lookup: CDR1 LNHDA, CDR2 SQIVND (reference sequence). The junction had 6 bases not matched to a gene; V was cut back by 5 bases and J by 1 base. There are 17 residues in the CDR3. CDR3 sequence (DNA): TGTGCCAGTAGTCTCCGGACTAGCGGGGGCCGCACAGATACGCAGTATTTT. Translated: CASSLRTSGGRTDTQYF.

The J gene is TRBJ2-4, the V gene TRBV4-1; no firm D call. V lost 1 base and J lost 0, with 16 bases in between. The CDR3 has 18 amino acids. Germline CDR1 MGHRA, CDR2 YSYEKL. The CDR3 is CASSQVVGEIVAKNIQYF. CDR3 coding DNA: TGCGCCAGCAGCCAAGTAGTGGGTGAGATTGTAGCCAAAAACATTCAGTACTTC.

This clone was observed once. The rearrangement joins TRBV5-1 to TRBJ1-4; TRBD1 is a possible D gene (5 bases). Per germline, CDR1 SGHRS and CDR2 YFSETQ. Deletions cut 4 bases from V and 6 bases from J, with 16 bases between. This CDR3 has 15 amino acids. Here the CDR3 reads CASSRDGGRDEKLFF. As DNA, the CDR3 is TGCGCCAGCAGCCGAGACGGGGGGAGGGATGAAAAACTGTTTTTT.

The V and J genes are TRBV2 and TRBJ1-6; 9 nucleotides line up with TRBD1. Germline V gene data show CDR1 as SNHLY and CDR2 as FYNNEI. The CDR3 extends over 18 amino acids. Unmatched junction bases numbered 7, after V lost 4 bases and J lost 0 bases. CDR3 DNA: TGTGCCAGCAGTGGAGGGACAGGGCGACCCTCCTATAATTCACCCCTCCACTTT. Amino acid sequence: CASSGGTGRPSYNSPLHF.

This sequence joins TRBV19 and TRBJ2-4; no clear D gene. The CDR3 runs to 14 residues. Deletions cut 5 bases from V and 3 bases from J, with 11 bases between. Germline loops: CDR1 LNHDA, CDR2 SQIVND (reference sequence). The CDR3 reads CASSQNKDKNIQYF. The DNA of the CDR3 is TGTGCCAGTAGTCAAAACAAAGACAAAAACATTCAGTACTTC.

The rearrangement joins TRBV28 to TRBJ1-2; 7 bases fit TRBD1. The CDR3 loop spans 13 amino acids. Unmatched junction bases numbered 5, after V lost 2 bases and J lost 8 bases. From germline, CDR1 is MDHEN and CDR2 SYDVKM. CDR3 coding DNA: TGTGCCAGCAGTTTAGACAGGGTCTACGGCTACACCTTC. Encoded protein: CASSLDRVYGYTF.

This chain joins TRBV11-2 and TRBJ2-5; maybe TRBD1 (7 bases). The CDR3 consists of 14 residues. Germline CDR1 is SGHAT and CDR2 is FQNNGV. V lost 5 bases and J lost 7, with 17 bases in between. The CDR3 sequence is CASSPLAGGRTQYF. The CDR3 DNA sequence: TGTGCCAGCAGCCCCCTGGCAGGGGGGAGGACCCAGTACTTC.

The V gene is TRBV6-1, the J gene TRBJ2-2; possible D gene TRBD1, 6 bases. CDR3 length equals 15 residues. The V and J ends lost 3 bases and 6 bases respectively, with 14 bases between them. Looked up from germline, CDR1 is MNHNS and CDR2 is SASEGT. The CDR3 nucleotides are TGTGCCAGCAGTGACCCTACAGGGACGGCCGGGGAGCTGTTTTTT. Amino acids: CASSDPTGTAGELFF.

The gene calls are TRBV19 and TRBJ2-7; the D gene is possibly TRBD1 (7 bases). V lost 5 bases, J lost 3 bases, and 17 bases lay in between. In germline, CDR1 is LNHDA, CDR2 SQIVND (reference sequence). The CDR3 has 15 amino acids. CDR3 region: CASSPRAGGNYEQYF. In nucleotides, the CDR3 is TGTGCCAGTAGTCCCCGGGCAGGGGGGAACTACGAGCAGTACTTC.

The chain links TRBV6-6 to TRBJ2-1; perhaps TRBD1 as D (6 bases). In germline, CDR1 is MNHNY, CDR2 SVGAGI (reference sequence). Trimming cost V 0 bases and J 4 bases, with 13 bases left between them. CDR3 length: 16 residues. CDR3 nucleotide sequence: TGTGCCAGCAGTTACTCAGAGGACAGAGATTACAATGAGCAGTTCTTC. Its protein product is CASSYSEDRDYNEQFF.

This clone was seen once. This chain joins TRBV6-5 and TRBJ1-2, with D perhaps matching TRBD1 (6 bases). Trimming removed 2 bases at V and 6 bases at J, with 16 bases between. This CDR3 is 15 amino acids long. From germline, CDR1 is MNHEY and CDR2 SVGAGI. CDR3 bases: TGTGCCAGCAGTTACGGGGGGCTCGACGTCAATGGCTACACCTTC. The encoded protein is CASSYGGLDVNGYTF.

The chain carries TRBV18 and TRBJ1-4; TRBD1 might be the D (5 bases). The germline V and J ends were trimmed by 2 bases and 4 bases, with 8 bases remaining between them. Germline CDR1 KGHSH, CDR2 LQKENI. The CDR3 spans 14 residues. As DNA, the CDR3 is TGTGCCAGCTCACCAGGGGGTATTAATGAAAAACTGTTTTTT. Translation: CASSPGGINEKLFF.